This TCR beta chain was recorded in a study of read filtering for tumor transcriptome and immune sequencing. Across the study: IR-seq gave about 3.5 to 11 million TCR reads per sample; RNA-seq gave about 80 to 1,300. Study-level results: RNA-seq captured clonotypes less deeply and reliably than IR-seq.

This library used approximately 370 ng RNA and molecular barcoded adaptors spanning alpha/delta and beta/gamma chains. TCRdb passed the reads through MiXCR, listing each CDR3 protein once. The sample holds about 24,000 distinct CDR3 sequences, roughly 22% seen once. This CDR3 contains 14 residues. Germline CDR1 reads SQVTM; CDR2 reads ANQGSEA. As concerns this clonotype: Its specificity is not known. Being one base from a much bigger clone, this may be a read error.

The chain couples TRBV29-1 to TRBJ2-5, with TRBD2 identical over 9 bases. The material sequenced was a population of CD138-negative cells sorted from bone marrow. This clonotype was sampled from a donor at least 40 years old with multiple myeloma. In DNA, the CDR3 is TGCAGCGTTCAAGATGGGCTAGCGGGGGAGACCCAGTACTTC. Amino acid sequence: CSVQDGLAGETQYF.